This T cell receptor beta chain was documented in a study of blood T cell repertoires in COVID-19. Turning to the study itself: There were acute and convalescent COVID-19 samples, and they came from the United States, Italy and Spain.

Germline lookup yields CDR1 SGHVS and CDR2 FQNEAQ. The CDR3 length is 15 residues. The junction had 6 bases not matched to a gene; V was cut back by 0 bases and J by 5 bases. Original data processing: From reference gene primer amplification, estimates of nucleated cell counts were derived. Method: immunoSEQ multiplex PCR; TCRdb's copy keeps in-frame clones and lacks some. V, J and clone size derive from that table, while D and trimming were established from the DNA sequence. The sample lists roughly 38,000 clones; roughly 78% were seen once. This clone has just one count. This receptor was identified in a man aged 55 to 69 with acute or convalescent COVID-19. Specimen: peripheral blood. V is TRBV7-8 and J is TRBJ2-5; 7 nucleotides match TRBD2. The CDR3 loop is CASSLAMTSLETQYF. In DNA, the CDR3 is TGTGCCAGCAGCTTAGCGATGACTAGCCTGGAGACCCAGTACTTC.